The clone carrying this T cell receptor (beta chain) came up a few times. Its target is unknown. Healthy bone marrow donors formed the donor group. The CDR3 loop spans 13 amino acids. Germline loops: CDR1 SGHRS, CDR2 YFSETQ. V was trimmed by 0 bases and J by 2 bases, leaving 6 bases between them. The data are from a study of cytomegalovirus exposure and HLA in healthy donors. PCR used 60 Vbeta primers and 13 Jbeta primers. Data came from immunoSEQ multiplex PCR; TCRdb stores just in-frame clones and leaves some out. The repertoire holds about 130,000 clones, with 77% as singletons. Study findings and constraints: Solely CMV serostatus was available to characterize immune exposure. A further, later analysis showed that HLA-associated TCR beta chains (compared with equally common others) were more clonally expanded.

Material: PBMCs. This clonotype was sampled from a male donor in good health and CMV-seropositive. The chain recombines TRBV5-1 with TRBJ2-7; D is unclear. CDR3 in DNA: TGCGCCAGCAGCTTGGCCAGTACCTACGAGCAGTACTTC. The encoded protein is CASSLASTYEQYF. Looking up the rest from reference TRBV5-1 and TRBJ2-7 gives the full variable domain: KAGVTQTPRYLIKTRGQQVTLSCSPISGHRSVSWYQQTPGQGLQFLFEYFSETQRNKGNFPGRFSGRQFSNSRSEMNVSTLELGDSALYLCASSLASTYEQYFGPGTRLTVT.